This passage covers 27 T cell receptor beta chains from one sample sequenced in a study of blood T cell repertoires in COVID-19. Generated by immunoSEQ multiplex PCR, the TCRdb table keeps only in-frame clones and is missing some. This sample has a few hundred thousand clones, with around 85% found just once. The specimen was PBMCs or T cells enriched from blood (not recorded which). Receptors originate from a man aged 25-45 years who had recovered from COVID-19.

This chain joins TRBV7-3 and TRBJ2-2; no definite D call. The CDR3 runs 12 residues. The V gene's germline CDR1 is SGHTA and CDR2 FQGTGA. Trimming cost V 5 bases and J 3 bases, with 4 bases left between them. As DNA, the CDR3 is TGTGCCAGCAGCCTCTACACCGGGGAGCTGTTTTTT. The encoded protein is CASSLYTGELFF.

This rearrangement joins TRBV10-3 to TRBJ2-7, with TRBD1 identical over 12 bases. This CDR3 contains 17 residues. Germline CDR1 is ENHRY and CDR2 is SYGVKD. J gave up 7 bases and V 2 bases, and 12 bases lay outside the gene matches. In DNA form, the CDR3 reads TGTGCCATCAGTGAGGCCGGAGGGGACAGGGGGCTGGGTGAGCAGTACTTC. Translation: CAISEAGGDRGLGEQYF.

The chain employs TRBV5-8 and TRBJ1-1; 9 bases align to TRBD1. The CDR3 contains 14 residues. The V gene's germline CDR1 is SGHTS and CDR2 YDEGEE. V lost 3 bases to trimming and J lost 1 base; unmatched junction nucleotides: 1. The DNA of the CDR3 is TGTGCCAGCAGCTGGGGACAGGGGAACACTGAAGCTTTCTTT. Translated, it gives CASSWGQGNTEAFF.

This clone was seen a few times. The chain has TRBV5-7 and TRBJ1-5; TRBD1 agrees at 7 bases. TRBV5-7 is noted as an ORF with a role that remains uncertain. This CDR3 is built from 16 residues. With V trimmed by 4 bases and J by 0 bases, 7 bases remained unmatched. CDR3 sequence reads: CASSLPGQTSNQPQHF. The DNA for the CDR3 is TGTGCCAGCAGCCTACCGGGACAGACTAGCAATCAGCCCCAGCATTTT.

This rearrangement joins TRBV7-9 to TRBJ2-4; D may be TRBD1 (6 bases). The CDR3 covers 17 residues. Trimming took off 5 bases at V and 0 bases at J, with 17 bases between the two ends. Per germline, CDR1 SEHNR and CDR2 FQNEAQ (reference sequence). This CDR3 reads CASSPITGSLAKNIQYF. For the CDR3, the DNA is TGTGCCAGCAGCCCGATAACAGGGTCGTTAGCCAAAAACATTCAGTACTTC.

This clone was seen a handful of times. This chain connects TRBV9 to TRBJ2-3; D ambiguous. Germline CDR1 reads SGDLS; CDR2 reads YYNGEE. This CDR3 has 14 residues. V lost 4 bases to trimming and J lost 8 bases, with 17 bases between them. This CDR3 is CASSSNEVQGTQYF. DNA of the CDR3: TGTGCCAGCAGCTCTAACGAGGTGCAAGGTACGCAGTATTTT.

V gene TRBV7-9 combines with J gene TRBJ1-3; D is uncertain. Trimming took 3 bases from V and 0 from J, leaving 6 bases between them. CDR1 SEHNR and CDR2 FQNEAQ come from the germline V gene (reference sequence). The length of the CDR3 is 14 residues. The CDR3 nucleotides are TGTGCCAGCAGCTTGAGCTTCTCTGGAAACACCATATATTTT. This sequence encodes CASSLSFSGNTIYF.

The chain employs TRBV11-2 and TRBJ2-5; TRBD1 agrees at 7 bases. From germline, CDR1 is SGHAT and CDR2 FQNNGV. The junction had 6 bases not matched to a gene; V was cut back by 6 bases and J by 5 bases. There are 13 residues in the CDR3. In DNA form, the CDR3 reads TGTGCCAGCAGATTACAGGGGTTCGAGACCCAGTACTTC. Translated: CASRLQGFETQYF.

This clone was recorded once. J is TRBJ2-1 and V is TRBV19, with D tentatively TRBD1 (5 bases). V was pared by 6 bases and J by 6 bases, with 18 bases between. CDR1 and CDR2 from the germline V gene are LNHDA and SQIVND (reference sequence). The CDR3 runs to 15 residues. The CDR3 DNA reads TGTGCCAGTAGGGGCCGCATTGACAGTTTCAATGAGCAGTTCTTC. Its protein is CASRGRIDSFNEQFF.

The gene calls are TRBV19 and TRBJ2-7; TRBD2 might be the D (6 bases). Germline CDR1 is LNHDA and CDR2 is SQIVND (reference sequence). This CDR3 contains 15 residues. Trimming took off 5 bases at V and 0 bases at J, with 14 bases between the two ends. The CDR3 sequence is CASSPRDLISYEQYF. CDR3 coding DNA: TGTGCCAGTAGTCCCCGGGACTTGATCTCCTACGAGCAGTACTTC. Full variable domain (remainder filled in from reference TRBV19 and TRBJ2-7): DGGITQSPKYLFRKEGQNVTLSCEQNLNHDAMYWYRQDPGQGLRLIYYSQIVNDFQKGDIAEGYSVSREKKESFPLTVTSAQKNPTAFYLCASSPRDLISYEQYFGPGTRLTVT.

The chain links TRBV5-1 to TRBJ2-5; TRBD1 aligns across 9 bases. The CDR3 has 14 residues. Germline loops: CDR1 SGHRS, CDR2 YFSETQ. V lost 6 bases, J lost 4 bases, and 7 bases stayed unmatched. In DNA, the CDR3 is TGCGCCAGCAACCCACAGGGGGCGCGAGAGACCCAGTACTTC. Translating gives CASNPQGARETQYF.

This sequence joins TRBV9 and TRBJ1-4; D possibly corresponds to TRBD1 (5 bases). The CDR3 runs to 13 residues. CDR1 and CDR2 from the germline V gene are SGDLS and YYNGEE. The V end lost 0 bases, the J end lost 7 bases, and 7 bases lay between the germline ends. CDR3 loop: CASSVGQTEKLFF. The CDR3 DNA is TGTGCCAGCAGCGTAGGACAGACTGAAAAACTGTTTTTT.

This clone showed up just a few times. CDR3 coding DNA: TGTGCCAGCAGCACGACAGGGGGCGAGGCCGGGGAGCTGTTTTTT. This encodes CASSTTGGEAGELFF. The V and J genes are TRBV6-2 or TRBV6-3 and TRBJ2-2, with TRBD1 matching over 10 bases. Trimming cost V 6 bases and J 6 bases; bases outside gene matches: 7. Germline CDR1 MNHEY, CDR2 SVGEGT. The CDR3 has 15 amino acids.

Note on this clone: The same CDR3 can be traced to other DNA sequences in this sample. This sequence joins TRBV30 and TRBJ2-7; 7 nucleotides align to TRBD1. Germline trimming cut 0 bases from V and 2 bases from J; bases unmatched to any gene: 1. The CDR3 sequence is 13 residues long. Germline CDR1 and CDR2: GTSNPN and SVGIG (reference sequence). The DNA for the CDR3 is TGTGCCTGGAGTGTAGGGACAGCCTACGAGCAGTACTTC. This codes for CAWSVGTAYEQYF. The full variable domain, rest sourced from reference TRBV30 and TRBJ2-7, is SQTIHQWPATLVQPVGSPLSLECTVEGTSNPNLYWYRQAAGRGLQLLFYSVGIGQISSEVPQNLSASRPQDRQFILSSKKLLLSDSGFYLCAWSVGTAYEQYFGPGTRLTVT.

J is TRBJ1-2 and V is TRBV3-1 (or the pseudogene TRBV3-2); 9 bases fit TRBD1. J was trimmed by 7 bases and V by 3 bases; bases with no gene match: 6. The CDR3 runs to 14 residues. The V gene's germline CDR1 is LGHDT and CDR2 YNNKEL (reference sequence). DNA of the CDR3: TGTGCCAGCAGCCAGGGGACAGGGCGGTTTGGCTACACCTTC. Translating gives CASSQGTGRFGYTF.

The CDR3 nucleotides read TGTGCCAGCAGTCCCCCCGAGAGGGTAGGTGGCTACACCTTC. Its protein is CASSPPERVGGYTF. The chain combines TRBV5-6 with TRBJ1-2; D not certain. The CDR3 extends over 14 amino acids. Trimming shortened V by 5 bases and J by 7 bases, and 18 bases separated the two germline ends. Germline V lookup: CDR1 SGHDT, CDR2 YYEEEE.

A word on this clone: Other DNA sequences in this specimen translate into the identical CDR3. The V and J genes are TRBV7-2 and TRBJ1-1, with TRBD1 identical over 10 bases. Unmatched junction bases numbered 3, after V lost 5 bases and J lost 3 bases. This CDR3 spans 14 amino acids. Germline-derived CDR1 and CDR2 are SGHTA and FQGNSA. CDR3 loop: CASSPGQGYTEAFF. In nucleotides, the CDR3 is TGTGCCAGCAGCCCGGGACAGGGGTACACTGAAGCTTTCTTT.

This chain connects TRBV19 to TRBJ1-2; maybe TRBD1 (6 bases). The CDR3 runs 15 residues. Germline CDR1 is LNHDA and CDR2 is SQIVND (reference sequence). Trimming cost V 4 bases and J 8 bases, with 20 bases left between them. CDR3 loop: CASSTEDSYAAGYTF. CDR3 sequence (DNA): TGTGCCAGTAGTACCGAGGACAGTTACGCGGCCGGCTACACCTTC. The variable domain in full, completed from reference TRBV19 and TRBJ1-2, reads DGGITQSPKYLFRKEGQNVTLSCEQNLNHDAMYWYRQDPGQGLRLIYYSQIVNDFQKGDIAEGYSVSREKKESFPLTVTSAQKNPTAFYLCASSTEDSYAAGYTFGSGTRLTVV.

To note about this clone: The junction departs from germline at one end; a sequencing error may be responsible. The rearrangement links TRBV7-7 to TRBJ1-3; 8 nucleotides match TRBD1. Per germline, CDR1 SSHAT and CDR2 FNYEAQ (reference sequence). The CDR3 has 16 residues. The CDR3 DNA reads as TGTGCTAGCAGCAAGGGACAGGCCCTCTCTGGAAACACCATATATTTT. Its translation is CASSKGQALSGNTIYF.

The rearrangement joins TRBV7-9 to TRBJ1-4; D might be TRBD1 (5 bases). The germline V and J ends were trimmed by 1 base and 4 bases, with 13 bases remaining between them. The V gene's germline CDR1 is SEHNR and CDR2 FQNEAQ (reference sequence). This CDR3 is 16 amino acids long. The chain's CDR3 is CASSLVVDRYNEKLFF. DNA for the CDR3: TGTGCCAGCAGCTTAGTAGTCGACAGATATAATGAAAAACTGTTTTTT.

V usage is TRBV2 and J usage is TRBJ1-1; tentative D call: TRBD1 (5 bases). Trimming removed 1 base at V and 1 base at J, with 13 bases between. The CDR3 length is 16 residues. Germline V CDR1 and CDR2: SNHLY, FYNNEI. The CDR3 nucleotides read TGTGCCAGCAGTGAAGATGAGGACAAACAGAACACTGAAGCTTTCTTT. Translated, it gives CASSEDEDKQNTEAFF. The whole variable domain, remainder taken from reference TRBV2 and TRBJ1-1, is EPEVTQTPSHQVTQMGQEVILRCVPISNHLYFYWYRQILGQKVEFLVSFYNNEISEKSEIFDDQFSVERPDGSNFTLKIRSTKLEDSAMYFCASSEDEDKQNTEAFFGQGTRLTVV.

The chain employs TRBV6-5 and TRBJ1-1, with TRBD1 matching 8 bases. After removal of 5 bases from V and 7 bases from J, the junction contained 6 bases not matched to a gene. This CDR3 comprises 13 residues. Germline lookup yields CDR1 MNHEY and CDR2 SVGAGI. Written as DNA, the CDR3 is TGTGCCAGCAGTAATACAGGGGGAGGTGAAGCTTTCTTT. Translated: CASSNTGGGEAFF.

The V gene is TRBV19, the J gene TRBJ2-1, with D possibly matching TRBD1 (5 bases). The V and J ends lost 4 bases and 6 bases respectively, with 22 bases between them. Germline V gene data show CDR1 as LNHDA and CDR2 as SQIVND (reference sequence). The CDR3 has 17 amino acids. CDR3 region: CASSTSSTRSGLNEQFF. The CDR3 DNA is TGTGCCAGTAGTACATCGTCCACAAGATCAGGGCTCAATGAGCAGTTCTTC.

This clone was seen a few times. The chain recombines TRBV30 with TRBJ1-2; 9 bases are a match to TRBD1. The CDR3 covers 16 residues. J lost 0 bases, V lost 5 bases, and 10 bases had no gene match. The germline CDR1 and CDR2 sequences are GTSNPN and SVGIG (reference sequence). CDR3 in amino acids: CAWHRDRAKSNYGYTF. The CDR3 DNA follows: TGTGCCTGGCACCGGGACAGGGCGAAGTCTAACTATGGCTACACCTTC.

The chain uses TRBV5-1 and TRBJ1-4, with 8 bases fitting TRBD1. Losses at the gene ends were 4 bases for V and 8 bases for J; bases not matched to a gene: 7. This CDR3 contains 14 residues. Germline lookup yields CDR1 SGHRS and CDR2 YFSETQ. The CDR3 DNA reads TGCGCCAGCAGCGATCCAGGGGGCAGCGAAAAACTGTTTTTT. Protein: CASSDPGGSEKLFF. The full variable domain, rest sourced from reference TRBV5-1 and TRBJ1-4, is KAGVTQTPRYLIKTRGQQVTLSCSPISGHRSVSWYQQTPGQGLQFLFEYFSETQRNKGNFPGRFSGRQFSNSRSEMNVSTLELGDSALYLCASSDPGGSEKLFFGSGTQLSVL.

A single count supports this clone. The rearrangement uses TRBV15 and TRBJ1-1; 10 bases line up with TRBD1. The CDR3 spans 15 residues. The ends lost 5 bases at V and 10 bases at J; junction bases unmatched: 13. The germline gives CDR1 LNHNV, CDR2 YYDKDF (reference sequence). CDR3 nucleotide sequence: TGTGCCACCAGCGTGCTGGGACAGGGGACGAGGGGAGCTTTCTTT. Its translation: CATSVLGQGTRGAFF. Variable domain in full (rest from reference TRBV15 and TRBJ1-1): DAMVIQNPRYQVTQFGKPVTLSCSQTLNHNVMYWYQQKSSQAPKLLFHYYDKDFNNEADTPDNFQSRRPNTSFCFLDIRSPGLGDTAMYLCATSVLGQGTRGAFFGQGTRLTVV.

This clone was recorded only once. The V and J genes are TRBV11-3 and TRBJ1-3; 8 nucleotides line up with TRBD1. Per the germline V gene, CDR1 is SGHNT and CDR2 is YENEEA. The trim removed 5 bases at V and 2 bases at J, leaving 2 bases unmatched. The CDR3 totals 14 residues. CDR3 amino acids: CASSLTGAGNTIYF. The CDR3 DNA reads as TGTGCCAGCAGCCTGACAGGGGCTGGAAACACCATATATTTT.